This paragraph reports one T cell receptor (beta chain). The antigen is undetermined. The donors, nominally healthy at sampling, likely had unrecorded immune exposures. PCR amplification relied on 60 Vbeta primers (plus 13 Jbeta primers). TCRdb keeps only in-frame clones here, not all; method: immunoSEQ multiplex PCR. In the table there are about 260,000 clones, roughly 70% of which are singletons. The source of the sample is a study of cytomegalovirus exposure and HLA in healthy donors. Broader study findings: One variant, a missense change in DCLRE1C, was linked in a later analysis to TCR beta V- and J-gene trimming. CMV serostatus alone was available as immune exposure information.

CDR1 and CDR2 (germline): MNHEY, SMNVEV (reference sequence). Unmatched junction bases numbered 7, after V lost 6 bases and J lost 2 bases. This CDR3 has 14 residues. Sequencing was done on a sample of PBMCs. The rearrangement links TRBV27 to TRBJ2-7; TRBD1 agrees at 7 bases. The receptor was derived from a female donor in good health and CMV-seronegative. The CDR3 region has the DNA TGTGCCAGCAGCCTAAACAGGGGAACCTACGAGCAGTACTTC. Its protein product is CASSLNRGTYEQYF.